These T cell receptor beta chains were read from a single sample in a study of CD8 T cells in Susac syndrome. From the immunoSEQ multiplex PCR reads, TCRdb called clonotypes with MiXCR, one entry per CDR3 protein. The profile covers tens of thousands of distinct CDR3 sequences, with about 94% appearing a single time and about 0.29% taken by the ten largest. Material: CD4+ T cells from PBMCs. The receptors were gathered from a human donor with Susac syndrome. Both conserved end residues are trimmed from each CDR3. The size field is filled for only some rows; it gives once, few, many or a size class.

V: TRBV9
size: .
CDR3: ASSAMGGVGSPLH

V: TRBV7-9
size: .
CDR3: ASSLGSNEQF

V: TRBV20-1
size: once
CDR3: SARVAGSTDTQY

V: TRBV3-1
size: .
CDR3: ASSQPGRPEAF

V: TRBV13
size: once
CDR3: ASSLRSAGSYEQY

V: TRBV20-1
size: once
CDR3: SARAGGGYT

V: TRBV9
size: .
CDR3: ASSVVPQETQY

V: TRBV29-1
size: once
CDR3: SVMTGMGKLF

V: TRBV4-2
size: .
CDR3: ASSQDSSPDTQY

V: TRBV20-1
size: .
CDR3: SAPRDRGLYEQY

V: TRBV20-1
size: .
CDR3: SASRSKNEKLF

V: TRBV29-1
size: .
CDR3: SVDYGGLANEQF

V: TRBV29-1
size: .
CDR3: SVGTGVRQPQH

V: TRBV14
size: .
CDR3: ASSQGVWVSPLH

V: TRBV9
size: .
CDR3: ASGGALYGYT

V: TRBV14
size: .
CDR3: ASSQVIGYGYT